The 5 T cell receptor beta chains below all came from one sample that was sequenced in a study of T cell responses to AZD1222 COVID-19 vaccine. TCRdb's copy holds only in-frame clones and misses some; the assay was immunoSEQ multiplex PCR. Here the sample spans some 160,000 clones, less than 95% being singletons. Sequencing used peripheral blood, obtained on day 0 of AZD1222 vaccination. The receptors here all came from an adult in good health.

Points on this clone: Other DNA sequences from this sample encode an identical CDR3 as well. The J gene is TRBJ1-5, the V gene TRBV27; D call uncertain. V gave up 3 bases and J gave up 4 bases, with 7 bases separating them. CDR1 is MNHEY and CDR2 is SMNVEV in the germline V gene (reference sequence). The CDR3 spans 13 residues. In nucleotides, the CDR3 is TGTGCCAGCAGTTTCGGTGGGAATCAGCCCCAGCATTTT. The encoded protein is CASSFGGNQPQHF.

The CDR3 nucleotides are TGTGCCAGCAGCTCCCCGTCCCCCGGGTACAATGAGCAGTTCTTC. As protein: CASSSPSPGYNEQFF. This chain links TRBV11-3 with TRBJ2-1; D call uncertain. Between the trimmed V and J ends, which lost 4 bases and 4 bases, there was a span of 14 bases. The CDR3 covers 15 residues. The germline V gene encodes CDR1 SGHNT and CDR2 YENEEA.

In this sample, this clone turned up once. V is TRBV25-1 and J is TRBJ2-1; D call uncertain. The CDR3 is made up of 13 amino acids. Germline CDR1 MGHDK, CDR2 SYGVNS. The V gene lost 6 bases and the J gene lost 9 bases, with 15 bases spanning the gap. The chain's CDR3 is CASRLDLVGEQFF. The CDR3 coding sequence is TGTGCCAGCAGGCTGGATTTAGTGGGTGAGCAGTTCTTC.

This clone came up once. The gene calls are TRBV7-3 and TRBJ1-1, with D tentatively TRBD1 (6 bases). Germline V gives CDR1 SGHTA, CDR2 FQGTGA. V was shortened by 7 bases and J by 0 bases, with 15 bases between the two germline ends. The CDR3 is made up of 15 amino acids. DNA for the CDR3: TGTGCCAGCAACTCCTGGGGGACATTGAACACTGAAGCTTTCTTT. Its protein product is CASNSWGTLNTEAFF.

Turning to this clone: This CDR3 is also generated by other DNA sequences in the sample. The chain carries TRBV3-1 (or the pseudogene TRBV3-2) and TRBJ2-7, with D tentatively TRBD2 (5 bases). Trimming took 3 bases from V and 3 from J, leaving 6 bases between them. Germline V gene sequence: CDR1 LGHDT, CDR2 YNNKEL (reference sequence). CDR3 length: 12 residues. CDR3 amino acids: CASSQGVYEQYF. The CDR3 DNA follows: TGTGCCAGCAGCCAGGGAGTCTACGAGCAGTACTTC.